This passage covers 28 T cell receptor beta chains from one sample sequenced in a study of blood T cell repertoires in COVID-19. Data came from immunoSEQ multiplex PCR; TCRdb stores just in-frame clones and leaves some out. The table has about 200,000 clones, approximately 86% seen once. The sequenced sample was PBMCs or T cells enriched from blood (not recorded which). Source of these receptors: a woman aged 25 to 45 who had been exposed to COVID-19.

The rearrangement links TRBV24-1 to TRBJ2-5, with D perhaps matching TRBD1 (5 bases). CDR3 size: 14 residues. Between the trimmed V and J ends, which lost 3 bases and 4 bases, there was a span of 11 bases. CDR1 is KGHDR and CDR2 is SFDVKD in the germline V gene. In nucleotides, the CDR3 is TGTGCCACCAGTGATCCCAGGGTCGGAGAGACCCAGTACTTC. Translation: CATSDPRVGETQYF.

V is TRBV7-2 and J is TRBJ2-2; 9 bases align to TRBD2. Trimming removed 2 bases from V and 5 bases from J; junction bases left unmatched: 6. This CDR3 is built from 16 residues. Germline-derived CDR1 and CDR2 are SGHTA and FQGNSA. CDR3 in amino acids: CASSLRLAADTGELFF. DNA of the CDR3: TGTGCCAGCAGCTTACGACTAGCGGCGGATACCGGGGAGCTGTTTTTT.

In regard to this clone: This same CDR3 is encoded by further DNA sequences in the sample. This chain uses TRBV12-3 or TRBV12-4 with TRBJ1-2; D is ambiguous. This CDR3 is built from 13 residues. Trimming removed 1 base at V and 8 bases at J, with 11 bases between. In DNA form, the CDR3 reads TGTGCCAGCAGTTTAGGGGGAGCTTACGGCTACACCTTC. It yields the protein CASSLGGAYGYTF.

The chain recombines TRBV3-1 (or the pseudogene TRBV3-2) with TRBJ2-3; TRBD1 is a possible D gene (5 bases). Germline V gene lookup returns CDR1 LGHDT and CDR2 YNNKEL (reference sequence). The V gene lost 4 bases and the J gene lost 6 bases, with 23 bases spanning the gap. This CDR3 is 17 amino acids long. The CDR3 loop reads CASSPPIPQVLIDTQYF. The CDR3 DNA reads TGTGCCAGCAGCCCCCCCATCCCACAGGTGTTGATCGATACGCAGTATTTT.

The gene calls are TRBV6-1 and TRBJ2-7; D gene ambiguous. The germline V gene has CDR1 MNHNS and CDR2 SASEGT. This CDR3 has 13 residues. V was clipped by 2 bases and J by 6 bases, with 11 bases between them. CDR3 region: CASSELRAGEQYF. The DNA for the CDR3 is TGTGCCAGCAGTGAATTGAGAGCAGGCGAGCAGTACTTC.

This chain connects TRBV4-1 to TRBJ2-3; D unresolved. V lost 1 base and J 0 bases, leaving 11 bases between the germline ends. This CDR3 contains 16 residues. The germline V gene has CDR1 MGHRA and CDR2 YSYEKL. CDR3 sequence (DNA): TGCGCCAGCAGCCAAGTCGGAGTGTCTAGCACAGATACGCAGTATTTT. Protein product: CASSQVGVSSTDTQYF.

This chain uses TRBV4-2 with TRBJ2-3; D unresolved. Germline V gives CDR1 LGHNA, CDR2 YNFKEQ. The CDR3 sequence is 15 residues long. The V end lost 0 bases, the J end lost 2 bases, and 9 bases lay between the germline ends. The CDR3 is CASSQDLPITDTQYF. The CDR3 DNA reads as TGTGCCAGCAGCCAAGATCTACCTATCACAGATACGCAGTATTTT.

The chain recombines TRBV12-3 or TRBV12-4 with TRBJ2-3; TRBD2 aligns across 7 bases. With V trimmed by 7 bases and J by 9 bases, 7 bases remained unmatched. This CDR3 region has 12 residues. The CDR3 protein is CASTRGVGTQYF. The CDR3 DNA is TGTGCCAGCACCCGGGGGGTTGGGACGCAGTATTTT.

The chain joins TRBV21-1 to TRBJ1-3; the table assigns TRBD1, which was not confirmed against the DNA. TRBV21-1 is a pseudogene segment. CDR3 length: 17 residues. The CDR3 DNA is TGTGCCAGCAGCAAAGTTCCTACAGGGGGATCTGGAAACACCATATATTTT. Encoded protein: CASSKVPTGGSGNTIYF.

A few counts support this clone. The genes are TRBV18 and TRBJ2-7, with D tentatively TRBD1 (6 bases). Trimming pared 1 base from V and 4 bases from J, leaving 17 bases between. The CDR3 sequence is 16 residues long. Per the germline V gene, CDR1 is KGHSH and CDR2 is LQKENI. The CDR3 protein is CASSPQEQGIVYEQYF. CDR3 DNA sequence: TGTGCCAGCTCACCACAAGAACAGGGTATCGTTTACGAGCAGTACTTC.

The genes are TRBV6-5 and TRBJ1-2, with D possibly matching TRBD1 (6 bases). This CDR3 comprises 14 residues. The V end was cut by 8 bases, the J end by 3 bases, with 16 bases between. CDR1 is MNHEY, CDR2 SVGAGI, per germline. The CDR3 bases are TGTGCCAGCCGCCCGCGGGGGCTTGACTATGGCTACACCTTC. This translates into CASRPRGLDYGYTF.

V and J are TRBV10-3 and TRBJ1-2; D perhaps matches TRBD1 (6 bases). V shed 5 bases and J shed 0 bases, with 7 bases lying between them. This CDR3 is 13 amino acids long. Germline V gives CDR1 ENHRY, CDR2 SYGVKD. CDR3 DNA: TGTGCCATCAGTACAGGGACTAACTATGGCTACACCTTC. It translates to CAISTGTNYGYTF.

The V gene is TRBV18, the J gene TRBJ2-7, with a weak D call TRBD2 (6 bases). This CDR3 is built from 18 residues. Germline CDR1 KGHSH, CDR2 LQKENI. Trimming removed 6 bases at V and 0 bases at J, with 24 bases between. The CDR3 nucleotides are TGTGCCAGCTCCCCGGAGGGTAGGGCCGAAAAAAGCTCCTACGAGCAGTACTTC. Its protein product is CASSPEGRAEKSSYEQYF.

The V gene is TRBV12-3 or TRBV12-4, the J gene TRBJ1-5; D may be TRBD1 (5 bases). Deletions cut 3 bases from V and 5 bases from J, with 8 bases between. The CDR3 is made up of 13 amino acids. The CDR3 region is CASSFGGDQPQHF. The CDR3 coding sequence is TGTGCCAGCAGTTTCGGGGGGGATCAGCCCCAGCATTTT.

This sequence joins TRBV6-2 or TRBV6-3 and TRBJ2-3; 10 bases line up with TRBD1. The CDR3 extends over 14 amino acids. J lost 3 bases, V lost 6 bases, and 3 bases had no gene match. CDR1 is MNHEY, CDR2 SVGEGT, per germline. The DNA of the CDR3 is TGTGCCAGCAGCCCGGACAGGGGGACAGATACGCAGTATTTT. Its protein is CASSPDRGTDTQYF.

V usage is TRBV5-1 and J usage is TRBJ2-3, with 9 bases fitting TRBD2. Per germline, CDR1 SGHRS and CDR2 YFSETQ. The ends lost 6 bases at V and 0 bases at J; junction bases unmatched: 17. The CDR3 has 19 amino acids. The CDR3 region is CASTLGRFSGGASTDTQYF. The CDR3 DNA sequence: TGCGCCAGCACCCTAGGTCGATTTAGCGGGGGAGCTAGCACAGATACGCAGTATTTT.

The rearrangement joins TRBV2 to TRBJ1-1; no clear D. This CDR3 spans 13 amino acids. Between the trimmed V and J ends, which lost 3 bases and 4 bases, there was a span of 9 bases. Per the germline V gene, CDR1 is SNHLY and CDR2 is FYNNEI. Here the CDR3 reads CASSDEGGTEAFF. The CDR3 nucleotides are TGTGCCAGCAGTGATGAGGGTGGCACTGAAGCTTTCTTT.

The V call is TRBV6-4, the J call TRBJ2-7; 10 bases line up with TRBD1. Trimming at V came to 2 bases and at J to 3 bases, leaving 16 bases not matched to a gene. Germline V gene data show CDR1 as MRHNA and CDR2 as SNTAGT. The length of the CDR3 is 19 residues. In DNA, the CDR3 is TGTGCCAGCAGTGACCCTACGGGACAGGGGCAAATCCGATACTACGAGCAGTACTTC. It specifies CASSDPTGQGQIRYYEQYF.

The CDR3 DNA follows: TGTGCTAGTGGCCTACAGGGGGCGGGAGAGACCCAGTACTTC. This encodes CASGLQGAGETQYF. V usage is TRBV12-5 and J usage is TRBJ2-5; 9 nucleotides line up with TRBD1. J was trimmed by 4 bases and V by 6 bases; bases with no gene match: 6. Germline CDR1 and CDR2: LGHNT and FRNRAP. This CDR3 spans 14 amino acids.

This chain links TRBV7-8 with TRBJ2-5; the D is unclear. The CDR3 has 16 amino acids. The germline V gene has CDR1 SGHVS and CDR2 FQNEAQ. Trimming took 2 bases from V and 2 from J, leaving 15 bases between them. The CDR3 coding sequence is TGTGCCAGCAGCTTACTTTCGGGTCAGCCTCAAGAGACCCAGTACTTC. It yields the protein CASSLLSGQPQETQYF.

The chain couples TRBV4-2 to TRBJ1-1; maybe TRBD1 (5 bases). V was clipped by 1 base and J by 0 bases, with 9 bases between them. CDR1 and CDR2 from the germline V gene are LGHNA and YNFKEQ. The CDR3 is 15 residues long. The CDR3, as DNA: TGTGCCAGCAGCCAAGCGGGACTCATGAACACTGAAGCTTTCTTT. Translated: CASSQAGLMNTEAFF.

This clone was counted a single time. V gene TRBV5-1 combines with J gene TRBJ2-3; a possible D gene is TRBD2 (6 bases). Germline V gene sequence: CDR1 SGHRS, CDR2 YFSETQ. Trimming cost V 4 bases and J 7 bases, with 19 bases left between them. This CDR3 contains 15 residues. The CDR3, as DNA: TGCGCCAGCAGCCCCTCGGGTAGCGGTACTAATACGCAGTATTTT. It yields the protein CASSPSGSGTNTQYF.

The genes are TRBV6-1 and TRBJ1-2, with unresolved D. The V gene's germline CDR1 is MNHNS and CDR2 SASEGT. This CDR3 has 13 amino acids. V lost 3 bases and J lost 6, with 11 bases in between. The CDR3 spells CASSDGPGHGYTF. CDR3 coding DNA: TGTGCCAGCAGTGATGGTCCAGGTCATGGCTACACCTTC.

The V call is TRBV3-1 (or the pseudogene TRBV3-2), the J call TRBJ1-3; D perhaps matches TRBD1 (6 bases). Per the germline V gene, CDR1 is LGHDT and CDR2 is YNNKEL (reference sequence). Trimming pared 5 bases from V and 0 bases from J, leaving 23 bases between. The CDR3 covers 19 residues. The CDR3 protein is CASSYSFAGAVSSGNTIYF. The DNA of the CDR3 is TGTGCCAGCAGCTACTCTTTTGCGGGGGCGGTAAGCTCTGGAAACACCATATATTTT.

V and J are TRBV6-5 and TRBJ1-2; TRBD1 agrees at 8 bases. Unmatched junction bases numbered 4, after V lost 7 bases and J lost 0 bases. The germline V gene encodes CDR1 MNHEY and CDR2 SVGAGI. The CDR3 consists of 14 residues. CDR3 in DNA: TGTGCCAGCACCCTGGACAGGGCTAACTATGGCTACACCTTC. Translated: CASTLDRANYGYTF.

The chain links TRBV29-1 to TRBJ2-3; 10 bases fit TRBD2. V lost 0 bases, J lost 2 bases, and 8 bases stayed unmatched. Germline V gene lookup returns CDR1 SQVTM and CDR2 ANQGSEA. The CDR3 covers 17 residues. The CDR3 DNA reads as TGCAGCGTTGAAGATCTTTCTAGCGGGAGCTTCACAGATACGCAGTATTTT. Translated: CSVEDLSSGSFTDTQYF.

V and J are TRBV7-2 and TRBJ2-3; TRBD2 matches at 14 bases. The CDR3 sequence is 15 residues long. Unmatched junction bases numbered 5, after V lost 8 bases and J lost 4 bases. Germline-derived CDR1 and CDR2 are SGHTA and FQGNSA. CDR3: CASGKTSGGADTQYF. The CDR3 region has the DNA TGTGCCAGCGGAAAGACTAGCGGGGGGGCAGATACGCAGTATTTT.

The gene calls are TRBV25-1 and TRBJ1-1; 7 bases are shared with TRBD1. CDR3 length equals 15 residues. Per germline, CDR1 MGHDK and CDR2 SYGVNS. The V and J ends lost 6 bases and 0 bases, in that order; junction bases with no gene match: 7. The CDR3: CASSEQQGMNTEAFF. The CDR3 bases are TGTGCCAGCAGCGAACAACAGGGGATGAACACTGAAGCTTTCTTT.